The clone carrying this T cell receptor (beta chain) was detected many times. Its specificity is not known. No fewer than 7 million PBMCs went into each sample. The second PCR ran roughly 7 to 11 cycles with a sample-barcoded 5' primer and J-beta primers. The template-switch adaptor was a 5' adaptor with 12 random nucleotides. It tagged each cDNA molecule. MiXCR was run by TCRdb on the 5' RACE reads, yielding one entry per CDR3 protein. Of around 900,000 distinct CDR3 sequences in the sample, 29% are singletons; the top ten hold around 15%. These data come from a study of blood T cells in healthy people across ages. Study-level points and caveats: Aged donors had fewer naive CD4+ cells and lower diversity than long-lived donors. Researchers report that TCR beta diversity correlated strongly with naive T cell percentage.

The V gene's germline CDR1 is SEHNR and CDR2 FQNEAQ (reference sequence). The CDR3 loop spans 14 amino acids. Trimming took off 5 bases at V and 1 base at J, with 11 bases between the two ends. This chain links TRBV7-9 with TRBJ2-5; D is perhaps TRBD1 (7 bases). The receptor was isolated from a woman older than 75 in good health. Source material: blood. The CDR3 bases are TGTGCCAGCAGCCGGGGGACAGTCCAAGAGACCCAGTACTTC. It encodes CASSRGTVQETQYF.